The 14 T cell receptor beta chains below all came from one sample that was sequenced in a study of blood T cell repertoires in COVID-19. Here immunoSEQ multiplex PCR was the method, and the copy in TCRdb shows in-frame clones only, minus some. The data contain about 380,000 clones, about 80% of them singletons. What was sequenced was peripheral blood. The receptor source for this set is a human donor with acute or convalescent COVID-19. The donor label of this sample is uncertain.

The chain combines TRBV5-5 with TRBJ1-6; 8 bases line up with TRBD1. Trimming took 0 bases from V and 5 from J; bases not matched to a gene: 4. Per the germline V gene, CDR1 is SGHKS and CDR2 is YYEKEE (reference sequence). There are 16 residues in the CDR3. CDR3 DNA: TGTGCCAGCAGCTTGGGCCAGGGGGCCAATAATTCACCCCTCCACTTT. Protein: CASSLGQGANNSPLHF. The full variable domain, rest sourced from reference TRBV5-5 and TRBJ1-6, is DAGVTQSPTHLIKTRGQQVTLRCSPISGHKSVSWYQQVLGQGPQFIFQYYEKEERGRGNFPDRFSARQFPNYSSELNVNALLLGDSALYLCASSLGQGANNSPLHFGNGTRLTVT.

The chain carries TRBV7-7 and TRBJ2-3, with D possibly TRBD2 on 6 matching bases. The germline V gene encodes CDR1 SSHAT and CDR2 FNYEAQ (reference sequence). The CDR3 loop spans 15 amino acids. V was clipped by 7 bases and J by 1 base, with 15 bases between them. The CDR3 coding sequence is TGTGCCAGCACCCACCTTAGCGGAGGCACAGATACGCAGTATTTT. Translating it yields CASTHLSGGTDTQYF.

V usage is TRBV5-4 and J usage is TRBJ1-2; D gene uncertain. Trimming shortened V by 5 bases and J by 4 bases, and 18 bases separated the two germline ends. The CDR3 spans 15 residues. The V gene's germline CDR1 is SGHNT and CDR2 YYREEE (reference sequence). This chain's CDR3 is CASSIDGGAFYGYTF. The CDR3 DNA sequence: TGTGCCAGCAGTATCGACGGTGGAGCCTTCTATGGCTACACCTTC. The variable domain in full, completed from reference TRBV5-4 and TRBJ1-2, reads ETGVTQSPTHLIKTRGQQVTLRCSSQSGHNTVSWYQQALGQGPQFIFQYYREEENGRGNFPPRFSGLQFPNYSSELNVNALELDDSALYLCASSIDGGAFYGYTFGSGTRLTVV.

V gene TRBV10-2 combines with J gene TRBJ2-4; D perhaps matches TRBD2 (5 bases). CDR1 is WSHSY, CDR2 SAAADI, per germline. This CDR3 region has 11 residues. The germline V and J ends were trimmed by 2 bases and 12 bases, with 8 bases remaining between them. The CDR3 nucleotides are TGCGCCAGCAGTGAGGGAGGCCCTCAGTACTTC. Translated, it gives CASSEGGPQYF.

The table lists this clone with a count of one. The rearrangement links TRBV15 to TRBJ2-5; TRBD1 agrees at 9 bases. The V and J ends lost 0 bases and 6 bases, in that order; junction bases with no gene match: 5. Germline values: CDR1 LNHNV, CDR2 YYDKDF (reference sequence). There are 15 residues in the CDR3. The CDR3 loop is CATSRDKNRGQTQYF. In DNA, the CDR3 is TGTGCCACCAGCAGAGATAAGAACAGGGGGCAGACCCAGTACTTC.

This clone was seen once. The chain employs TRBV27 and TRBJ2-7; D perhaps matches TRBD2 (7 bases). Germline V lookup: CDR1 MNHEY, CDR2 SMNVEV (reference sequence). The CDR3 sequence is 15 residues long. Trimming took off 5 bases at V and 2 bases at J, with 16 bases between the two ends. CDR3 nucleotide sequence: TGTGCCAGCAGTGACTGGGGGGGCTCGACCTACGAGCAGTACTTC. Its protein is CASSDWGGSTYEQYF.

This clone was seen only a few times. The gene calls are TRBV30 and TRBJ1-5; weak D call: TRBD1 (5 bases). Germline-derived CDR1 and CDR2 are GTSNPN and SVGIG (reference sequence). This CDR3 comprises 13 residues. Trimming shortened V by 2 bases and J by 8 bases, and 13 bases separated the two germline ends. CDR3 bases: TGTGCCTGGAGTATGCAGGGAAAGGAGCCCCAGCATTTT. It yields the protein CAWSMQGKEPQHF.

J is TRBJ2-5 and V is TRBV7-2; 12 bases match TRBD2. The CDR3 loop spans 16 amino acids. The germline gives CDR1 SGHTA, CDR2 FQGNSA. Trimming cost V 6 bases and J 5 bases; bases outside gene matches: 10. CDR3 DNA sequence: TGTGCCAGCAGGCGCCGACTAGCGGGAGCTCGGGAGACCCAGTACTTC. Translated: CASRRRLAGARETQYF.

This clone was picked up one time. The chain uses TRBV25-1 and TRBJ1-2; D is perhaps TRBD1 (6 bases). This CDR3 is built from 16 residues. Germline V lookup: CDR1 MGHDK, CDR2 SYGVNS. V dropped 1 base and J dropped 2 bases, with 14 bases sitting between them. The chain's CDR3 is CASSEFPAGENYGYTF. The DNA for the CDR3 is TGTGCCAGCAGTGAATTTCCGGCAGGGGAAAACTATGGCTACACCTTC.

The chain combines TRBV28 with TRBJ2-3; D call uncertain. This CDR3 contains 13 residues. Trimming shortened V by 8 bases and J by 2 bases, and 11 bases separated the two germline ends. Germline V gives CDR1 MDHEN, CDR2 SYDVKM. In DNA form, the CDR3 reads TGTGCCAGCGACACGGTGAACACAGATACGCAGTATTTT. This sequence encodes CASDTVNTDTQYF.

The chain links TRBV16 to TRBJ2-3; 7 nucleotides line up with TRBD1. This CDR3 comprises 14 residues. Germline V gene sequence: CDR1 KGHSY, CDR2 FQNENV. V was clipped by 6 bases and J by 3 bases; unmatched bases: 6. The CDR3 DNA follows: TGTGCCAGCAGTCCATGGACAGGTACAGATACGCAGTATTTT. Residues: CASSPWTGTDTQYF.

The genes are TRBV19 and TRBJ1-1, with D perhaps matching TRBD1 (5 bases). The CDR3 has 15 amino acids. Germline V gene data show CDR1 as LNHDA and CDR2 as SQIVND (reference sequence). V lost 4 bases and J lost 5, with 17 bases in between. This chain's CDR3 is CASSRRRGGWTEAFF. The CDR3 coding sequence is TGTGCCAGTAGTAGGCGTCGGGGGGGGTGGACTGAAGCTTTCTTT.

CDR3 DNA sequence: TGTGCCAGCAGCTATAGACAGGGGGCAGGAGAGACCCAGTACTTC. This sequence encodes CASSYRQGAGETQYF. J is TRBJ2-5 and V is TRBV5-4, with TRBD1 matching over 10 bases. Germline loops: CDR1 SGHNT, CDR2 YYREEE (reference sequence). V shed 3 bases, J shed 4 bases, and the junction held 6 bases outside the gene matches. This CDR3 has 15 amino acids.

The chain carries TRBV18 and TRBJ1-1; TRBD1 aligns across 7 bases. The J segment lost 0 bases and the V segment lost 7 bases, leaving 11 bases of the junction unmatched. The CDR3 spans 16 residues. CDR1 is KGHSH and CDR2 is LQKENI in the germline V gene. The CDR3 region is CASFTGQPTMNTEAFF. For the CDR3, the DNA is TGTGCCAGCTTTACGGGACAGCCGACGATGAACACTGAAGCTTTCTTT. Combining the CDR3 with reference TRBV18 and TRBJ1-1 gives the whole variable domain NAGVMQNPRHLVRRRGQEARLRCSPMKGHSHVYWYRQLPEEGLKFMVYLQKENIIDESGMPKERFSAEFPKEGPSILRIQQVVRGDSAAYFCASFTGQPTMNTEAFFGQGTRLTVV.